The entry below gives a single T cell receptor beta chain sequence along with its context. The V and J ends lost 3 bases and 6 bases respectively, with 5 bases between them. The CDR3 extends over 11 amino acids. The germline V gene has CDR1 DFQATT and CDR2 SNEGSKA (reference sequence). The data were obtained in a study of OX40 agonist ivuxolimab in advanced cancers. Background on the study: Melanoma, hepatocellular carcinoma, head and neck or renal cell cancer occurred in dose-escalation patients.

The assay was immunoSEQ multiplex PCR, and TCRdb's table has in-frame clones only and misses some. The table records 55,000 to 80,000 clones, roughly 81% of them present only once. Specimen: CD4+ or CD8+ T cells sorted from blood, collected in a trial of the OX40 agonist ivuxolimab. This receptor was identified in an adult with an advanced solid tumor such as melanoma, head and neck, liver or kidney cancer. The chain carries TRBV20-1 and TRBJ2-2; no clear D. The CDR3 DNA is TGCAGTGCTAGCATCCCCGGGGAGCTGTTTTTT. Residues: CSASIPGELFF.